These 10 T cell receptor beta chains were all obtained from the same sample, sequenced in a study of blood T cell repertoires in COVID-19. Method: immunoSEQ multiplex PCR; TCRdb's copy keeps in-frame clones and lacks some. The sample comprises about 120,000 clones, 77% of which are singletons, and approximately 7.9% rests with the top ten. The sequencing sample was made of peripheral blood. The origin of the receptors is a human donor in a cohort sampled during active COVID-19.

The chain has TRBV4-1 and TRBJ2-7, with D perhaps TRBD1 (5 bases). The germline V gene encodes CDR1 MGHRA and CDR2 YSYEKL. Trimming removed 3 bases at V and 2 bases at J, with 11 bases between. This CDR3 spans 14 amino acids. CDR3 nucleotides: TGCGCCAGCAGCCACCGACAGAACGCCTACGAGCAGTACTTC. Its translation is CASSHRQNAYEQYF.

This clone was detected only once. The chain employs TRBV19 and TRBJ1-1, with D possibly being TRBD1 (5 bases). The CDR3 contains 15 residues. V gave up 5 bases and J gave up 5 bases, with 18 bases separating them. CDR1 and CDR2 (germline): LNHDA, SQIVND (reference sequence). CDR3 DNA sequence: TGTGCCAGTAGTCCCCCCGGTGGGGGGGGAACTGAAGCTTTCTTT. It specifies CASSPPGGGGTEAFF. The complete variable domain, with remaining parts taken from reference TRBV19 and TRBJ1-1, reads DGGITQSPKYLFRKEGQNVTLSCEQNLNHDAMYWYRQDPGQGLRLIYYSQIVNDFQKGDIAEGYSVSREKKESFPLTVTSAQKNPTAFYLCASSPPGGGGTEAFFGQGTRLTVV.

The chain uses TRBV9 and TRBJ1-3, with 10 bases aligning to TRBD1. CDR1 and CDR2 from the germline V gene are SGDLS and YYNGEE. Trimming at V came to 2 bases and at J to 7 bases, leaving 6 bases not matched to a gene. CDR3 length: 15 amino acids. DNA for the CDR3: TGTGCCAGCAGCGTGGCCCAGGGACAGGGGAACACCATATATTTT. Its protein is CASSVAQGQGNTIYF.

V gene TRBV4-1 combines with J gene TRBJ1-3, with 7 bases that match TRBD1. V trimming: 4 bases; J trimming: 1 base; junction bases outside the gene matches: 10. This CDR3 has 17 amino acids. Germline-derived CDR1 and CDR2 are MGHRA and YSYEKL. DNA for the CDR3: TGCGCCAGCAGCCCCACTCGACAGGGATGGTCTGGAAACACCATATATTTT. Translation gives CASSPTRQGWSGNTIYF.

V gene TRBV6-1 combines with J gene TRBJ1-5; TRBD1 matches 9 bases. The V gene's germline CDR1 is MNHNS and CDR2 SASEGT. This CDR3 is built from 20 residues. J gave up 0 bases and V 0 bases, and 12 bases lay outside the gene matches. The CDR3 sequence: CASSEATVLQGAFSNQPQHF. In DNA form, the CDR3 reads TGTGCCAGCAGTGAAGCAACCGTCCTACAGGGGGCGTTTAGCAATCAGCCCCAGCATTTT.

This chain links TRBV18 with TRBJ1-1; possibly TRBD1 for D (6 bases). This CDR3 spans 17 amino acids. Trimming removed 3 bases at V and 3 bases at J, with 20 bases between. Germline lookup yields CDR1 KGHSH and CDR2 LQKENI. As DNA, the CDR3 is TGTGCCAGCTCACCTATATTAGGACAGTCTCCAGACACTGAAGCTTTCTTT. The encoded protein is CASSPILGQSPDTEAFF.

This chain joins TRBV19 and TRBJ2-1; no reliable D call. The V gene lost 2 bases and the J gene lost 5 bases, with 10 bases spanning the gap. CDR3 length: 14 residues. Germline lookup yields CDR1 LNHDA and CDR2 SQIVND (reference sequence). This CDR3 reads CASSIFAQNNEQFF. The DNA for the CDR3 is TGTGCCAGTAGTATATTTGCACAAAACAATGAGCAGTTCTTC.

The rearrangement joins TRBV10-3 to TRBJ1-2, with D tentatively TRBD1 (5 bases). Germline lookup yields CDR1 ENHRY and CDR2 SYGVKD. This CDR3 has 13 amino acids. V was shortened by 1 base and J by 5 bases, with 8 bases between the two germline ends. CDR3 sequence reads: CAISEYQGYGYTF. CDR3 DNA: TGTGCCATCAGTGAGTACCAGGGTTATGGCTACACCTTC.

V usage is TRBV9 and J usage is TRBJ2-7; possible D gene TRBD2, 6 bases. This CDR3 region has 12 residues. Looked up from germline, CDR1 is SGDLS and CDR2 is YYNGEE. V gave up 4 bases and J gave up 5 bases, with 10 bases separating them. The CDR3 is CASSPSGDEQYF. Written as DNA, the CDR3 is TGTGCCAGCAGCCCGTCGGGGGACGAGCAGTACTTC.

The chain combines TRBV5-8 with TRBJ1-2, with TRBD1 matching over 8 bases. Germline CDR1 and CDR2: SGHTS and YDEGEE. The CDR3 totals 18 residues. The trim removed 2 bases at V and 0 bases at J, leaving 12 bases unmatched. CDR3 nucleotide sequence: TGTGCCAGCAGCTTCCGGGACAGGCGGTCTTCCGCTAACTATGGCTACACCTTC. Its protein is CASSFRDRRSSANYGYTF.